This T cell receptor beta chain came from a study of shared clonotypes between healthy human individuals. Overall study: Donors had three CD4 naive, three CD4 memory, two CD8 naive and one CD8 memory plate apiece. General study results and limits: Rarefaction demonstrated incomplete sorted-subset sequencing despite large depth.

As concerns this clone: The antigen is undetermined.

Germline trimming cut 5 bases from V and 0 bases from J; bases unmatched to any gene: 12. Germline lookup yields CDR1 SNHLY and CDR2 FYNNEI. The CDR3 covers 18 residues. The data were produced by immunoSEQ multiplex PCR, yet TCRdb's version contains in-frame clones alone and is incomplete. The repertoire includes about 1.5 million clones, around 95% of them detected once, and over 1% sits in the top ten. This chain connects TRBV2 to TRBJ2-1; 8 bases align to TRBD2. What was sequenced was naive CD4+ T cells sorted from blood. Specified subset: CD45RA+ positively selected. The TCR was taken from a man under 40 in good health. The CDR3 sequence is CASSREPRTSGSYNEQFF. The CDR3 coding sequence is TGTGCCAGCAGTCGAGAGCCCAGAACTAGCGGCTCCTACAATGAGCAGTTCTTC. Full variable domain (remainder filled in from reference TRBV2 and TRBJ2-1): EPEVTQTPSHQVTQMGQEVILRCVPISNHLYFYWYRQILGQKVEFLVSFYNNEISEKSEIFDDQFSVERPDGSNFTLKIRSTKLEDSAMYFCASSREPRTSGSYNEQFFGPGTRLTVL.